This entry lists 14 T cell receptor beta chains sequenced from one sample in a study of blood T cell repertoires in COVID-19 (dated by TCRdb to about 2020). Preparation of the library involved the immunoSEQ multiplex PCR assay. This is the immuneACCESS table as TCRdb keeps it, with only in-frame sequences that have V and J called. A part of the clones is gone; compared with another copy, unresolved V genes explain less than half, and the rest is unexplained. For this sample the table gives 35,000 to 40,000 clones, of which around four fifths were detected only once. Of the sample, about 4.9% falls within the top ten clones. Sequenced: peripheral blood. All receptors come from a man aged 50 to 60 with active COVID-19.

The chain joins TRBV7-2 to TRBJ1-3, with TRBD1 matching 7 bases. This CDR3 is built from 14 residues. CDR1 and CDR2 (germline): SGHTA, FQGNSA. The trim removed 6 bases at V and 4 bases at J, leaving 6 bases unmatched. As DNA, the CDR3 is TGTGCCAGCAGTCGTCCGGGACAGGGAAACACCATATATTTT. Translation gives CASSRPGQGNTIYF.

The chain has TRBV27 and TRBJ2-7; 9 bases fit TRBD1. CDR1 is MNHEY, CDR2 SMNVEV, per germline (reference sequence). The CDR3 extends over 15 amino acids. V was clipped by 5 bases and J by 2 bases; unmatched bases: 7. CDR3 sequence: CASSRAGTGTYEQYF. DNA for the CDR3: TGTGCCAGCAGTCGTGCCGGGACAGGGACCTACGAGCAGTACTTC.

The chain carries TRBV4-3 and TRBJ1-6; D remains unclear. The CDR3 has 12 amino acids. Trimming cost V 1 base and J 16 bases, with 11 bases left between them. CDR1 is LGHNA, CDR2 YSLEER, per germline. The CDR3 nucleotides read TGCGCCAGCAGCCAAGGCAAAGCGTCTCTCCACTTT. Translated, it gives CASSQGKASLHF.

The J gene is TRBJ2-2, the V gene TRBV7-2; tentative D call: TRBD2 (6 bases). CDR3 size: 15 residues. Trimming removed 5 bases from V and 5 bases from J, with 15 bases in between. From germline, CDR1 is SGHTA and CDR2 FQGNSA. The CDR3 region is CASSILGGLTGELFF. The CDR3 DNA reads TGTGCCAGCAGCATTCTTGGGGGGTTGACCGGGGAGCTGTTTTTT.

The chain has TRBV10-1 and TRBJ1-1, with D unclear. V lost 3 bases and J lost 11, with 13 bases in between. The CDR3 length is 12 residues. In germline, CDR1 is WNHNN, CDR2 SYGVQD (reference sequence). The DNA for the CDR3 is TGCGCCAGCAGTGACCAGTTCGGGATGGCTTTCTTT. This encodes CASSDQFGMAFF.

The DNA for the CDR3 is TGTGCCAGCAGACCGGGTGTATATGGCTACACCTTC. Protein: CASRPGVYGYTF. The chain has TRBV21-1 and TRBJ1-2. TRBV21-1 has pseudogene status. The CDR3 consists of 12 residues.

The chain links TRBV7-2 to TRBJ1-5; 7 bases are shared with TRBD1. CDR1 and CDR2 (germline): SGHTA, FQGNSA. This CDR3 is built from 15 residues. The junction had 6 bases not matched to a gene; V was cut back by 1 base and J by 6 bases. CDR3 protein: CASSLEDRAGQPQHF. The DNA of the CDR3 is TGTGCCAGCAGCTTAGAAGACAGGGCTGGTCAGCCCCAGCATTTT.

This chain uses TRBV12-2 with TRBJ1-2; TRBD1, the D gene given by the table, was not confirmed from the DNA. TRBV12-2 is a recognized pseudogene. This CDR3 spans 14 amino acids. The CDR3 loop is CASRLDIGGHGYTF. The CDR3 DNA is TGTGCAAGTCGCTTAGATATAGGGGGCCATGGCTACACCTTC.

The chain uses TRBV7-8 and TRBJ1-5, with D unclear. The CDR3 is made up of 14 amino acids. Germline V lookup: CDR1 SGHVS, CDR2 FQNEAQ. Between the trimmed V and J ends, which lost 3 bases and 7 bases, there was a span of 13 bases. The CDR3 spells CASSLKGDSQPQHF. CDR3 nucleotides: TGTGCCAGCAGCTTGAAAGGAGATTCACAGCCCCAGCATTTT.

V is TRBV7-9 and J is TRBJ1-1, with 8 bases aligning to TRBD1. Losses at the gene ends were 3 bases for V and 4 bases for J; bases not matched to a gene: 4. Germline V gene sequence: CDR1 SEHNR, CDR2 FQNEAQ (reference sequence). The CDR3 consists of 14 residues. CDR3 loop: CASSLDRAATEAFF. CDR3 DNA sequence: TGTGCCAGCAGCTTGGACAGGGCGGCCACTGAAGCTTTCTTT.

CDR3 bases: TGTGCCAGCAGTGTACAGGGGGATAAAGCGGGCGCGCAGTTCTTC. This sequence encodes CASSVQGDKAGAQFF. The chain joins TRBV27 to TRBJ2-1; 8 bases agree with TRBD1. V was pared by 5 bases and J by 12 bases, with 15 bases of the junction left unmatched. The germline CDR1 and CDR2 sequences are MNHEY and SMNVEV (reference sequence). This CDR3 region has 15 residues.

By proportion, this clone is medium-sized. CDR3: CAISDRGQAGPEAFF. The CDR3 DNA reads TGTGCCATCAGCGATCGGGGACAGGCTGGGCCTGAAGCTTTCTTT. The chain has TRBV10-3 and TRBJ1-1; 8 bases are a match to TRBD1. In germline, CDR1 is ENHRY, CDR2 SYGVKD. The CDR3 has 15 residues. V shed 6 bases, J shed 6 bases, and the junction held 12 bases outside the gene matches.

This chain joins TRBV5-1 and TRBJ1-2; D is possibly TRBD1 (5 bases). Trimming shortened V by 0 bases and J by 0 bases, and 9 bases separated the two germline ends. The CDR3 contains 15 residues. Germline V gives CDR1 SGHRS, CDR2 YFSETQ. This CDR3 reads CASSLGQMANYGYTF. CDR3 sequence (DNA): TGCGCCAGCAGCTTGGGACAGATGGCTAACTATGGCTACACCTTC.

This clone came up a few times. The CDR3: CASSVQGNTEAFF. The CDR3 nucleotides read TGCGCCAGCAGCGTACAGGGGAACACTGAAGCTTTCTTT. The chain employs TRBV5-1 and TRBJ1-1; D perhaps matches TRBD1 (6 bases). Germline-derived CDR1 and CDR2 are SGHRS and YFSETQ. This CDR3 has 13 residues. V lost 4 bases, J lost 1 base, and 8 bases lay in between.